The clone carrying this T cell receptor beta chain was seen ten or more times. Its antigen is as yet unknown. The germline V gene encodes CDR1 SGHVS and CDR2 FQNEAQ. V gave up 5 bases and J gave up 3 bases, with 17 bases separating them. CDR3 size: 15 residues. The beta constant-region primer was an equimolar mix of two oligonucleotides covering TRBC1 and TRBC2. Nested alpha and beta constant-region primers with the SP2 primer drove four PCR rounds on ligated cDNA. An oligonucleotide with the SP2 primer and a 12-nucleotide UMI was ligated to the cDNA 3' end. TCRdb recomputed calls from the UMI-ligation and nested PCR reads with MiXCR, one row per CDR3 protein. The table has about 90,000 distinct CDR3 sequences, approximately 10% seen once. The sample is drawn from a study of naive and memory T cell subsets. Study observations and caveats: Especially in CD8 cells, naive repertoires contained a few larger clonotypes, possibly CD45RA-re-expressing memory cells. In CD4 and CD8 cells, diversity dropped from naive through EMRA.

The chain links TRBV7-8 to TRBJ2-7, with D possibly being TRBD1 (5 bases). The TCR sequence derives from a human donor in good health. Material: naive CD4+ T cells from blood. CDR3 bases: TGTGCCAGCAGCCCACAGGCCAGCACCTACTACGAGCAGTACTTC. Amino acids: CASSPQASTYYEQYF.